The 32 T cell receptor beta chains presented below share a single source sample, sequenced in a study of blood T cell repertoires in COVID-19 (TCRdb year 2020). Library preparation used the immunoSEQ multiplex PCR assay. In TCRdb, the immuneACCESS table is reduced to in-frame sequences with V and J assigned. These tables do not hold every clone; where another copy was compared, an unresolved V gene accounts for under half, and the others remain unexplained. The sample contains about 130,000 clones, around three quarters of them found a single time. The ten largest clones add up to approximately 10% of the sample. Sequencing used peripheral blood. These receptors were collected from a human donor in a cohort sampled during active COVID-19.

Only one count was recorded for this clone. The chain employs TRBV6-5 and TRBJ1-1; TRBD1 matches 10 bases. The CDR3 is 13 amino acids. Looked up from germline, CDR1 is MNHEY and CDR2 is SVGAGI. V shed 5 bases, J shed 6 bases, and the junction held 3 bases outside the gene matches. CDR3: CASSMTGGSEAFF. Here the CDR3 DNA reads TGTGCCAGCAGTATGACAGGGGGCTCTGAAGCTTTCTTT.

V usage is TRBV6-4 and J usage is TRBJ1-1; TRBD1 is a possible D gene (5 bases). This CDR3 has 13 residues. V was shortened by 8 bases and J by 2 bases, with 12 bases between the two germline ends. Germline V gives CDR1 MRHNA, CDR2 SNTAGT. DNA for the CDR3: TGTGCCAGCCAGCAGGGCAGAAACACTGAAGCTTTCTTT. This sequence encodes CASQQGRNTEAFF.

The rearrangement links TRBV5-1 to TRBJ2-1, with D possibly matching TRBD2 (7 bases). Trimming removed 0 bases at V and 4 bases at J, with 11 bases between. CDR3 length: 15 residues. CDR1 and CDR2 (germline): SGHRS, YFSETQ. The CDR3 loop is CASSLGAGAYNEQFF. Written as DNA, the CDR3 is TGCGCCAGCAGCTTGGGGGCGGGGGCGTACAATGAGCAGTTCTTC.

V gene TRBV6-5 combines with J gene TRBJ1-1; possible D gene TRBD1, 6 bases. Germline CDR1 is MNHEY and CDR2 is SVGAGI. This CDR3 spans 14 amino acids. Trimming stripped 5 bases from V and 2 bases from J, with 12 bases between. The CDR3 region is CASSLTGRNTEAFF. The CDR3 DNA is TGTGCCAGCAGTCTGACAGGCCGTAACACTGAAGCTTTCTTT.

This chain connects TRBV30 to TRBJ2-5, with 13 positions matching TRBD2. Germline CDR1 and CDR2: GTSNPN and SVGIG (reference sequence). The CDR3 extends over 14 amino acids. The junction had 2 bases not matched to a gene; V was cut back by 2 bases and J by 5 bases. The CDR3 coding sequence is TGTGCCTGGAGTCGGACTAGCGGGGGCGAGACCCAGTACTTC. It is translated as CAWSRTSGGETQYF.

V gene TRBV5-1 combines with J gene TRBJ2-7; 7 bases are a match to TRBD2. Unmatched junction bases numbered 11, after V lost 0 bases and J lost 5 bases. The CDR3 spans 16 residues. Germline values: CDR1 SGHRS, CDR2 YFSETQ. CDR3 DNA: TGCGCCAGCAGCTTGGAGGTCTCCAGCGGGGTTGACGAGCAGTACTTC. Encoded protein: CASSLEVSSGVDEQYF. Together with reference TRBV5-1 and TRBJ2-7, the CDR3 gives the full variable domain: KAGVTQTPRYLIKTRGQQVTLSCSPISGHRSVSWYQQTPGQGLQFLFEYFSETQRNKGNFPGRFSGRQFSNSRSEMNVSTLELGDSALYLCASSLEVSSGVDEQYFGPGTRLTVT.

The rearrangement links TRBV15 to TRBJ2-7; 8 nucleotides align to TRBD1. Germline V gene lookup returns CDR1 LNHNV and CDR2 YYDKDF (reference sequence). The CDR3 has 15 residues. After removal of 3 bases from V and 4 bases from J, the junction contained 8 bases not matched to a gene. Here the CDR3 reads CATSSRRGTGYEQYF. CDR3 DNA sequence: TGTGCCACCAGCAGCAGAAGAGGGACAGGTTACGAGCAGTACTTC. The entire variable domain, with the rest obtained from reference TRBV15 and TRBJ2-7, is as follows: DAMVIQNPRYQVTQFGKPVTLSCSQTLNHNVMYWYQQKSSQAPKLLFHYYDKDFNNEADTPDNFQSRRPNTSFCFLDIRSPGLGDTAMYLCATSSRRGTGYEQYFGPGTRLTVT.

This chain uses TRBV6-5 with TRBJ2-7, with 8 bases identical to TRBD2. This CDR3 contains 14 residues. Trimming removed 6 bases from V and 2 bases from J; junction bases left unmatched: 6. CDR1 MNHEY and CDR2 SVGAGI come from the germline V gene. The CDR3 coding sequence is TGTGCCAGCAGAGAGGAAGCGGGGGCCTACGAGCAGTACTTC. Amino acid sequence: CASREEAGAYEQYF.

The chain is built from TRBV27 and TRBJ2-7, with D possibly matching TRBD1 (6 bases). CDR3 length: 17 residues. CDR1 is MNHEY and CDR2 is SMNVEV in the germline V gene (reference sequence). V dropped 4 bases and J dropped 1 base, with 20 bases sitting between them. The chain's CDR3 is CASSSSAIDRLSYEQYF. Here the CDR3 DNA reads TGTGCCAGCAGTTCCAGCGCCATTGACAGGCTTTCCTACGAGCAGTACTTC.

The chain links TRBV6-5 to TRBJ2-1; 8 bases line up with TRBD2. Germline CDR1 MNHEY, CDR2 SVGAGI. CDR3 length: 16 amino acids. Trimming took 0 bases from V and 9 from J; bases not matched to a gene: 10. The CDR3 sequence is CASSYSSRGALSEQFF. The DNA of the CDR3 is TGTGCCAGCAGTTACTCGTCGCGGGGGGCCCTAAGTGAGCAGTTCTTC.

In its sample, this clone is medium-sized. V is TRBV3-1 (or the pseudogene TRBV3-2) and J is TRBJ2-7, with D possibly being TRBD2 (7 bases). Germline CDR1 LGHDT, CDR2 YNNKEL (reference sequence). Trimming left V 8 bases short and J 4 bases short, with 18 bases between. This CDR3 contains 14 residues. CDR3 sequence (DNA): TGTGCCAGCGGACCGGGCGGGGGCCCGTACGAGCAGTACTTC. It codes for CASGPGGGPYEQYF.

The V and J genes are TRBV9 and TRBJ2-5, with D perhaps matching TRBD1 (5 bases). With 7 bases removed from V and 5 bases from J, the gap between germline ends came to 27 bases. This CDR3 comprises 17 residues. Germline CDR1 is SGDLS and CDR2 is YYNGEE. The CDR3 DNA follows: TGTGCCAGCTTCCCGGTAGGGGCGCCGGCGAGAGAGGAGACCCAGTACTTC. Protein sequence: CASFPVGAPAREETQYF.

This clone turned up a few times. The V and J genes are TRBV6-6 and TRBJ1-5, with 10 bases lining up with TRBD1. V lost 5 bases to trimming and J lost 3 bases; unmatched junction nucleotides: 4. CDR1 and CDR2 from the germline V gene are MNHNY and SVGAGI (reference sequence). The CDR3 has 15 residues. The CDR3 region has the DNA TGTGCCAGCAGTGCCGGGACAGGGGACAATCAGCCCCAGCATTTT. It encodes CASSAGTGDNQPQHF.

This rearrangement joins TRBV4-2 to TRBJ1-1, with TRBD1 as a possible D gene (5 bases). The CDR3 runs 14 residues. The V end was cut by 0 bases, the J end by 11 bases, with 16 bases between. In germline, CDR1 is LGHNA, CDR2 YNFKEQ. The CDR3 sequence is CASSQDPSDSRAFF. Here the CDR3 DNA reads TGTGCCAGCAGCCAAGACCCCTCCGACAGTCGGGCTTTCTTT.

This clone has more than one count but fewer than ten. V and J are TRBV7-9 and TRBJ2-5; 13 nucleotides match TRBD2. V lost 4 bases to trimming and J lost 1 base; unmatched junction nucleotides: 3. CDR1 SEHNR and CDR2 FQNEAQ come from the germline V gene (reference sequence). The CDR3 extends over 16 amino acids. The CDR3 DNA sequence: TGTGCCAGCAGCTCAAGACTAGCGGGGGGCCAAGAGACCCAGTACTTC. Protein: CASSSRLAGGQETQYF.

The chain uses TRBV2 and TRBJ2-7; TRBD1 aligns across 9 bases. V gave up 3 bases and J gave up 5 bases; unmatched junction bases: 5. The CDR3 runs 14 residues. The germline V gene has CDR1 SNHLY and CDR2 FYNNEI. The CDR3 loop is CASSERTGVNEQYF. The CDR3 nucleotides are TGTGCCAGCAGTGAGAGGACAGGGGTAAACGAGCAGTACTTC.

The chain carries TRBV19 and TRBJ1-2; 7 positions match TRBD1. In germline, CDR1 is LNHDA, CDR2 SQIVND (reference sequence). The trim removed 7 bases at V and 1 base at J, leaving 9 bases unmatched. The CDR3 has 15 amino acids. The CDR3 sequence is CASTPRQGGNYGYTF. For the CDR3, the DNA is TGTGCCAGTACCCCCCGACAGGGCGGTAACTATGGCTACACCTTC.

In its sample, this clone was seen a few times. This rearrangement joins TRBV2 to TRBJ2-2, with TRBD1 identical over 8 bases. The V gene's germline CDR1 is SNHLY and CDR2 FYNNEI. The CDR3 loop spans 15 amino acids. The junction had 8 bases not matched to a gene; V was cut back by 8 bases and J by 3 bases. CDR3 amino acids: CASEAGTGYTGELFF. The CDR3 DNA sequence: TGTGCCAGCGAAGCCGGGACAGGCTACACCGGGGAGCTGTTTTTT. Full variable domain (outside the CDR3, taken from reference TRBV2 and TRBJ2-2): EPEVTQTPSHQVTQMGQEVILRCVPISNHLYFYWYRQILGQKVEFLVSFYNNEISEKSEIFDDQFSVERPDGSNFTLKIRSTKLEDSAMYFCASEAGTGYTGELFFGEGSRLTVL.

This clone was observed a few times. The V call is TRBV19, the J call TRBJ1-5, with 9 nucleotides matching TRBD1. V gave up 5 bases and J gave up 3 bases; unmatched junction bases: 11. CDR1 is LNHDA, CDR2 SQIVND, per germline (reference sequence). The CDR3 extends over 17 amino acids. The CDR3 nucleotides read TGTGCCAGTAGTGCTGGAGGGGGACAGGGAGTCAATCAGCCCCAGCATTTT. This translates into CASSAGGGQGVNQPQHF.

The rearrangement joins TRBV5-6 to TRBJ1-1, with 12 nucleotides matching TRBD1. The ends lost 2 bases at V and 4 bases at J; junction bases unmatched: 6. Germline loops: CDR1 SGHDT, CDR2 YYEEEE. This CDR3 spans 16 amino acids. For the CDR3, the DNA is TGTGCCAGCAGCTTCGGGACAGGGGGCGTTGGCACTGAAGCTTTCTTT. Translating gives CASSFGTGGVGTEAFF. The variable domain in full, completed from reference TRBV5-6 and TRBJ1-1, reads DAGVTQSPTHLIKTRGQQVTLRCSPKSGHDTVSWYQQALGQGPQFIFQYYEEEERQRGNFPDRFSGHQFPNYSSELNVNALLLGDSALYLCASSFGTGGVGTEAFFGQGTRLTVV.

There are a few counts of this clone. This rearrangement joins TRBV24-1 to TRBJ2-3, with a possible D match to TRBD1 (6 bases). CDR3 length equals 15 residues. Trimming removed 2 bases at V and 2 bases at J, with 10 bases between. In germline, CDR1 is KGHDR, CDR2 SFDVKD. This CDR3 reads CATSDWQGNTDTQYF. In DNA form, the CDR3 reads TGTGCCACCAGTGATTGGCAGGGGAACACAGATACGCAGTATTTT.

CDR3 sequence reads: CASSQEGGSGTEAFF. CDR3 nucleotides: TGCGCCAGCAGCCAAGAGGGCGGGTCCGGTACTGAAGCTTTCTTT. The genes are TRBV4-1 and TRBJ1-1, with no clear D. The CDR3 is made up of 15 amino acids. The germline gives CDR1 MGHRA, CDR2 YSYEKL. V was shortened by 0 bases and J by 5 bases, with 13 bases between the two germline ends.

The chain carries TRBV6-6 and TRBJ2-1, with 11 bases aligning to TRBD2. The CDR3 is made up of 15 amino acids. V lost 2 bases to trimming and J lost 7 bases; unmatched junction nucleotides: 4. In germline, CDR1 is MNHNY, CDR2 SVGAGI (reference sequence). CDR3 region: CASSYETSGDNEQFF. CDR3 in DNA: TGTGCCAGCAGTTACGAGACTAGCGGGGATAATGAGCAGTTCTTC.

The chain's CDR3 is CASRAGTSLTDTQYF. The DNA of the CDR3 is TGTGCCAGCAGGGCCGGGACTAGCCTCACAGATACGCAGTATTTT. The J gene is TRBJ2-3, the V gene TRBV6-5, with 9 bases lining up with TRBD2. The V gene end was trimmed by 6 bases and the J gene end by 2 bases; junction bases not matched to a gene: 6. CDR1 is MNHEY, CDR2 SVGAGI, per germline. CDR3 length: 15 residues.

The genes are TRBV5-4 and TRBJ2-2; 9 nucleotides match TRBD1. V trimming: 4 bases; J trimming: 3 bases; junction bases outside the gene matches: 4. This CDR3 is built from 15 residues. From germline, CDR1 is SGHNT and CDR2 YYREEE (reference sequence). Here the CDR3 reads CASSTGQGYTGELFF. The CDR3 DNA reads TGTGCCAGCAGCACCGGACAGGGGTACACCGGGGAGCTGTTTTTT.

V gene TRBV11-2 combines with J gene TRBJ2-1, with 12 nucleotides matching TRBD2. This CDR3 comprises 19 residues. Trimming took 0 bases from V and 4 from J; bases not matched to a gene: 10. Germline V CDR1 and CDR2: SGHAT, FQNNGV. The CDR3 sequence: CASSLDARLAGVSYNEQFF. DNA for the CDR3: TGTGCCAGCAGCTTAGATGCGCGACTAGCGGGGGTTTCGTACAATGAGCAGTTCTTC.

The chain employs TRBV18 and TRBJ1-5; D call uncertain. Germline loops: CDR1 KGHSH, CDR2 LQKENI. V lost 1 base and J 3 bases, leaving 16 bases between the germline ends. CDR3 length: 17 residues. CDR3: CASSPRGGQTPNQPQHF. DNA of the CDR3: TGTGCCAGCTCACCACGAGGCGGGCAGACCCCCAATCAGCCCCAGCATTTT.

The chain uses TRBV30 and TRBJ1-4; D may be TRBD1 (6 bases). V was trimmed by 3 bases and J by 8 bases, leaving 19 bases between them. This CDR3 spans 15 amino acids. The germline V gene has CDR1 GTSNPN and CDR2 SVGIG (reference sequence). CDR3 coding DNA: TGTGCCTGGAGAAGTGTAGGTCAGGGGCGGGAAAAACTGTTTTTT. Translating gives CAWRSVGQGREKLFF.

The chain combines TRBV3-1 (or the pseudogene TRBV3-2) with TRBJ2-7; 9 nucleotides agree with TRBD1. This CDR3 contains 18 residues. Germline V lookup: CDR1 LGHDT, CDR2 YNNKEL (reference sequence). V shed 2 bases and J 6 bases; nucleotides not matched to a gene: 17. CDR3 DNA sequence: TGTGCCAGCAGCCAAAGAGCCCCACAGGGGGCCCAGAAGGCCGAGCAGTACTTC. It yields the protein CASSQRAPQGAQKAEQYF.

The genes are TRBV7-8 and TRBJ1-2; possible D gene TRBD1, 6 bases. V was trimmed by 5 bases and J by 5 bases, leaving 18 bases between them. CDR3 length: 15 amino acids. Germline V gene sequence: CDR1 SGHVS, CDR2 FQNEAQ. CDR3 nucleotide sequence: TGTGCCAGCAGCCCGGGCCGGGGAGGGGGATATGGCTACACCTTC. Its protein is CASSPGRGGGYGYTF. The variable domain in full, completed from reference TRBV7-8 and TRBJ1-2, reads GAGVSQSPRYKVAKRGQDVALRCDPISGHVSLFWYQQALGQGPEFLTYFQNEAQLDKSGLPSDRFFAERPEGSVSTLKIQRTQQEDSAVYLCASSPGRGGGYGYTFGSGTRLTVV.

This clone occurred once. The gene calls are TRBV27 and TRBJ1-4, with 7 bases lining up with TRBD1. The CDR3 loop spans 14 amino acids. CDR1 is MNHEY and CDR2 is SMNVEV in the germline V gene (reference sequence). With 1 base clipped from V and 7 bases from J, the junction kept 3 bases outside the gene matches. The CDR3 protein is CASSLYRGGEKLFF. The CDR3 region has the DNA TGTGCCAGCAGTTTATACAGGGGTGGTGAAAAACTGTTTTTT.

This CDR3 reads CASRPTGTVDRYTF. For the CDR3, the DNA is TGTGCCAGCAGGCCGACCGGGACAGTAGATCGCTACACCTTC. This chain connects TRBV6-6 to TRBJ1-2, with 7 bases that match TRBD1. V was clipped by 6 bases and J by 9 bases; unmatched bases: 13. The CDR3 length is 14 residues. CDR1 is MNHNY and CDR2 is SVGAGI in the germline V gene (reference sequence).